Following are 3 T cell receptor beta chains from one sample sequenced in a study of T cell repertoires in cytomegalovirus infection. Using its own MiXCR run on the reads, TCRdb lists one record per CDR3 protein. The table records around 310,000 distinct CDR3 sequences, 17% of them present only once. The sample was PBMCs. The receptor set was obtained from a human donor in good health (CMV status not recorded). Some clones in this sample may be carry-over from other donors' samples.

This clonotype turned up a few times. The rearrangement joins TRBV24-1 to TRBJ1-2; 7 nucleotides match TRBD1. The V gene end was trimmed by 4 bases and the J gene end by 5 bases; junction bases not matched to a gene: 6. This CDR3 has 14 residues. Germline CDR1 and CDR2: KGHDR and SFDVKD. CDR3 in amino acids: CATSESGTVYGYTF. The CDR3 coding sequence is TGTGCCACCAGTGAATCCGGGACAGTGTATGGCTACACCTTC.

This chain joins TRBV27 and TRBJ2-2, with TRBD1 identical over 9 bases. From germline, CDR1 is MNHEY and CDR2 SMNVEV (reference sequence). CDR3 size: 13 residues. The J segment lost 6 bases and the V segment lost 6 bases, leaving 2 bases of the junction unmatched. CDR3 sequence (DNA): TGTGCCAGCAGCCGGACAGGGGCCGGGGAGCTGTTTTTT. It yields the protein CASSRTGAGELFF.

Written as DNA, the CDR3 is TGTGCCAGCAGCCCCTCTCTGGGCAGGGAATACACTGAAGCTTTCTTT. Translating gives CASSPSLGREYTEAFF. The chain combines TRBV7-9 with TRBJ1-1; weak D call: TRBD1 (5 bases). The CDR3 is made up of 16 amino acids. Trimming left V 5 bases short and J 3 bases short, with 19 bases between. The germline CDR1 and CDR2 sequences are SEHNR and FQNEAQ (reference sequence).